This T cell receptor (beta chain) was observed in a study of blood T cells in healthy people across ages. Study-wide results and caveats: Naive and antigen-experienced cells could not be conclusively compared, given unsorted PBMCs. Per-million-T-cell TCR beta diversity fell roughly linearly with age. Estimated diversity, derived from one million T cells, was regarded as an underestimate.

CDR3 length: 15 amino acids. V lost 5 bases to trimming and J lost 0 bases, with 12 bases between them. Comments on this clonotype: Its antigen is undetermined.

A second PCR, run for about 6 to 11 cycles, used a sample-barcoded 5' primer plus a J-beta primer mix. TCRdb fed the 5' RACE reads into MiXCR, producing one record per CDR3 protein. The sample has 650,000 to 1,000,000 distinct CDR3 sequences; roughly 35% are singletons. This TCR was recovered from a man younger than 35 in good health. The sample was blood. The V gene is TRBV12-3 or TRBV12-4, the J gene TRBJ2-3; unclear D gene. The CDR3 DNA reads TGTGCCAGCAGTACCACTACGACTAGCACAGATACGCAGTATTTT. This sequence encodes CASSTTTTSTDTQYF.